This T cell receptor (beta chain) was identified during a study of CD8+CD57+ T cells in acquired aplastic anemia. As for the study in general: The DNA of sorted CD4+ and CD8+ cells averaged 3.2 ug. Study-wide findings and caveats: Patients and controls shared about 30 CD8+ CDR3 sequences.

With respect to this clonotype: As yet, its antigen is unknown.

TCR beta VDJ and CDR3 profiles were obtained from a genomic DNA template. TCRdb ran MiXCR on the reads and lists one entry per CDR3 protein. The sample contains 89,000 or so distinct CDR3 sequences, roughly two thirds of which appear only once. This CDR3 has 17 residues. V trimming: 0 bases; J trimming: 2 bases; junction bases outside the gene matches: 5. For sequencing, patients were chosen who had shown expansion of CD8+CD57+ cells by flow cytometry. The blood sampling took place in patients who had so far received no therapy. This chain joins TRBV6-7 and TRBJ2-3, with 10 bases lining up with TRBD2. TRBV6-7 is an ORF, with its function uncertain. The source is a human donor with aplastic anemia. Sequencing was carried out using sorted CD4+, CD8+, or CD8+CD57+ T cells (not recorded which) from PBMCs. CDR3 nucleotides: TGTGCCAGCAGTTACTCGACACTAGCGGGACCCACAGATACGCAGTATTTT. Translated: CASSYSTLAGPTDTQYF.